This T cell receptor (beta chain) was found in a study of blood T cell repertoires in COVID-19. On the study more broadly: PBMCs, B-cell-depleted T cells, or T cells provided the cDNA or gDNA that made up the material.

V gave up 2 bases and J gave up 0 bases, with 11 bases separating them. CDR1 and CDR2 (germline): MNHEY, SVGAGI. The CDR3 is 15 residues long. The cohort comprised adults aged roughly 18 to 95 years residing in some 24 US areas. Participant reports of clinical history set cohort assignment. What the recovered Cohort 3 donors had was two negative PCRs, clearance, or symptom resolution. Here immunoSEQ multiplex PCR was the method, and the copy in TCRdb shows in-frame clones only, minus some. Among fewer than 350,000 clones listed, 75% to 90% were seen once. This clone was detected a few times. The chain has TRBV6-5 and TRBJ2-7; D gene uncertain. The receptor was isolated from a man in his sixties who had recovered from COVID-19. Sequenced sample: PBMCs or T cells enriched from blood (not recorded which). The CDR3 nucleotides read TGTGCCAGCAGTTACGTACGAGGATCCTCCTACGAGCAGTACTTC. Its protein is CASSYVRGSSYEQYF.